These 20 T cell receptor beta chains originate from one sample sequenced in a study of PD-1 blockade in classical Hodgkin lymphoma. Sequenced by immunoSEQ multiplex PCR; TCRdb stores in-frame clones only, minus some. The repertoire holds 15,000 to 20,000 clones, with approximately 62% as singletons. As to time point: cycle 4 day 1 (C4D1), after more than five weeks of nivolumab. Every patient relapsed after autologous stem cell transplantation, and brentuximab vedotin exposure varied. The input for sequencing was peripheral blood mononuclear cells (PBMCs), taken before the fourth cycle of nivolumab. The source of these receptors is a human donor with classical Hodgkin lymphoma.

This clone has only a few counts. The CDR3 sequence: CATSRDRLARELFF. Here the CDR3 DNA reads TGTGCCACCAGCAGAGATCGGCTCGCCCGGGAGCTGTTTTTT. V and J are TRBV15 and TRBJ2-2; D ambiguous. There are 14 residues in the CDR3. Germline values: CDR1 LNHNV, CDR2 YYDKDF (reference sequence). Trimming removed 0 bases at V and 9 bases at J, with 11 bases between.

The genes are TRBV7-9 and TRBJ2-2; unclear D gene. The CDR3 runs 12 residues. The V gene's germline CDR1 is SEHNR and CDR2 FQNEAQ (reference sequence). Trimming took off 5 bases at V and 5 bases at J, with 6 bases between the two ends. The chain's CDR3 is CASSVRTGELFF. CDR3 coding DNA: TGTGCCAGCAGCGTCAGAACCGGGGAGCTGTTTTTT.

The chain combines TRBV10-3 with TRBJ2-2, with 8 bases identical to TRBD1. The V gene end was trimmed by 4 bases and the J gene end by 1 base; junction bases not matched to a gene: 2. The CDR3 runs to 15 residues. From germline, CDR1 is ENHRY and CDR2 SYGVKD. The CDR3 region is CAISGQGRNTGELFF. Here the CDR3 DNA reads TGTGCCATCAGTGGACAGGGGAGGAACACCGGGGAGCTGTTTTTT.

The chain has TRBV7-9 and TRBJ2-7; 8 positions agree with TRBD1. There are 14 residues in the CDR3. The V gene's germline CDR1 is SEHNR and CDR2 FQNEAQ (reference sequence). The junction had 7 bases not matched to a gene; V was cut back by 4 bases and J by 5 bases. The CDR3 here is CASSSPRGQDEQYF. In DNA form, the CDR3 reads TGTGCCAGCAGCTCGCCCAGGGGACAGGACGAGCAGTACTTC.

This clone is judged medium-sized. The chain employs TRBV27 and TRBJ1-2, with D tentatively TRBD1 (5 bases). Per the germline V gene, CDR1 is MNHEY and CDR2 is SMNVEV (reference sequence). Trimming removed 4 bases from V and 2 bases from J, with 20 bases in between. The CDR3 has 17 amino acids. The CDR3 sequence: CASSSVTALSLNYGYTF. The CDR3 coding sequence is TGTGCCAGCAGTTCTGTGACAGCCCTGAGTCTCAACTATGGCTACACCTTC.

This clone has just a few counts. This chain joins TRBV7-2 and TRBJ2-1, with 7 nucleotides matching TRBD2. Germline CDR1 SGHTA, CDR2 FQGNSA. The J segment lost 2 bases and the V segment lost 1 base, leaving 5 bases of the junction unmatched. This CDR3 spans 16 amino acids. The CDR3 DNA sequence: TGTGCCAGCAGCTTAGGTCCTAGCGGAACCTACAATGAGCAGTTCTTC. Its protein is CASSLGPSGTYNEQFF.

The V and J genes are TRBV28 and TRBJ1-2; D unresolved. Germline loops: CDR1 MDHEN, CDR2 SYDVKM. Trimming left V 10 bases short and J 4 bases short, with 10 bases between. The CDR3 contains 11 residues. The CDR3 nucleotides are TGTGCCATGGGAGATATCTATGGCTACACCTTC. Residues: CAMGDIYGYTF.

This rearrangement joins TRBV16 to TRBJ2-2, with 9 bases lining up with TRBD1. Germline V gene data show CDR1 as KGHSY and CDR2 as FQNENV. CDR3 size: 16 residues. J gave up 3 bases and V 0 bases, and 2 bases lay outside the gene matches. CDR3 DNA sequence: TGTGCCAGCAGCCAATCAAGGACAGGGGACACCGGGGAGCTGTTTTTT. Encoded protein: CASSQSRTGDTGELFF.

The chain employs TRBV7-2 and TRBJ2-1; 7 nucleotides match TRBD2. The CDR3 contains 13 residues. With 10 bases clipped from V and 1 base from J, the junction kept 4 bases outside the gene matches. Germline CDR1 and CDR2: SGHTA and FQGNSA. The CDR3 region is CATSGLSYNEQFF. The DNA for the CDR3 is TGTGCCACTAGCGGCCTATCCTACAATGAGCAGTTCTTC.

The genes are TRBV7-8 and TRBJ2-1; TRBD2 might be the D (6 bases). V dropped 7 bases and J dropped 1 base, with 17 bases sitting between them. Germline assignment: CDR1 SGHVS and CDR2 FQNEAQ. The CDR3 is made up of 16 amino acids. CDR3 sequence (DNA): TGTGCCAGCACCCCTTCGGCTAGCGCTTCCTACAATGAGCAGTTCTTC. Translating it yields CASTPSASASYNEQFF. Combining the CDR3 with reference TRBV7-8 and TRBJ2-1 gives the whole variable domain GAGVSQSPRYKVAKRGQDVALRCDPISGHVSLFWYQQALGQGPEFLTYFQNEAQLDKSGLPSDRFFAERPEGSVSTLKIQRTQQEDSAVYLCASTPSASASYNEQFFGPGTRLTVL.

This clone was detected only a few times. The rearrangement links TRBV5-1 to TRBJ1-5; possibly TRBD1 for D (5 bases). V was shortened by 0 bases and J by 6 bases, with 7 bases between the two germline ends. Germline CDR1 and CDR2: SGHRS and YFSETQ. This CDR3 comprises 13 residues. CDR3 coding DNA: TGCGCCAGCAGCTTGGGGGGGTTTCAGCCCCAGCATTTT. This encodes CASSLGGFQPQHF.

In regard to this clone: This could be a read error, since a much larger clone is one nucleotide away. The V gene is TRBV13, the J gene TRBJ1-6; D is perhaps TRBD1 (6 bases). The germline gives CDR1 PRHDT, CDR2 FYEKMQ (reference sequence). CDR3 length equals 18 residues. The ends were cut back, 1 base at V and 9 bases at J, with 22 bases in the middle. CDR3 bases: TGTGCCAGCAGCTTAGACAACAGCGTCAGGGGCGGAAGTTCACCCCTCCACTTT. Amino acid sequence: CASSLDNSVRGGSSPLHF.

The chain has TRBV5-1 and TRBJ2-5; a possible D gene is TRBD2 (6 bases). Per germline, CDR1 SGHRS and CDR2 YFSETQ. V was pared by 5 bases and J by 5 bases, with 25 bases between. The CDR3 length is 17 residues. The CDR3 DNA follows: TGCGCCAGCAGTGCGAGTCCCGGGACTTACGCTTGGGAGACCCAGTACTTC. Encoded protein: CASSASPGTYAWETQYF.

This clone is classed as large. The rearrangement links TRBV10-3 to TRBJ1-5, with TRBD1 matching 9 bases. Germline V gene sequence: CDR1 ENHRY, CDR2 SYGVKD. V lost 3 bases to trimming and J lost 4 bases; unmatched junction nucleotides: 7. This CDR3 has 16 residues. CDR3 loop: CAISDLDRGENQPQHF. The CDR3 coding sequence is TGTGCCATCAGTGACCTCGACAGGGGGGAGAATCAGCCCCAGCATTTT.

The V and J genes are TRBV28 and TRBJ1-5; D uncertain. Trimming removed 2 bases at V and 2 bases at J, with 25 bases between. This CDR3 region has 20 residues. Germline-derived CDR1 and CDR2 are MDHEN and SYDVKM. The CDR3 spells CASSLRQSRRSGMGNQPQHF. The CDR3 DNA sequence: TGTGCCAGCAGTTTACGCCAGTCTCGCAGGTCAGGTATGGGCAATCAGCCCCAGCATTTT.

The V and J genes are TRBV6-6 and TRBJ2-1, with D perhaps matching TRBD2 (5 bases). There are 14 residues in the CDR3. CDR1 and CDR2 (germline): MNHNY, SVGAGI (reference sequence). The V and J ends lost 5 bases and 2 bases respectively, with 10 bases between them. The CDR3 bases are TGTGCCAGCAGTAGCGGCCCTCCCTACAATGAGCAGTTCTTC. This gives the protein CASSSGPPYNEQFF.

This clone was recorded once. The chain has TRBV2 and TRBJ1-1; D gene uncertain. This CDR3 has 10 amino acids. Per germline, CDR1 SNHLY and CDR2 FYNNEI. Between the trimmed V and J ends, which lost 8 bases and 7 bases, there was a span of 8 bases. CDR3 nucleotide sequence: TGTGCCAGCTACGGGATTGAAGCTTTCTTT. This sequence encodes CASYGIEAFF.

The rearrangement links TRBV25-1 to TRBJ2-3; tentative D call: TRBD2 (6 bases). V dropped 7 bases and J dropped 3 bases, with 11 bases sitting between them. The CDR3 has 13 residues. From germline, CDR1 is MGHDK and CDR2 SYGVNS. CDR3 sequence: CASTTSLTDTQYF. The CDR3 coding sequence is TGTGCCAGCACGACTAGTCTTACAGATACGCAGTATTTT.

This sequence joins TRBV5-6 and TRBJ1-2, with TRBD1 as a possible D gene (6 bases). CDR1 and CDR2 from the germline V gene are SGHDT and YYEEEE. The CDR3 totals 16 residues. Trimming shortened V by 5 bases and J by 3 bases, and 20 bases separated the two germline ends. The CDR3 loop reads CASRRVQGPWHYGYTF. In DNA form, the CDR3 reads TGTGCCAGCAGACGGGTACAGGGCCCCTGGCACTATGGCTACACCTTC.

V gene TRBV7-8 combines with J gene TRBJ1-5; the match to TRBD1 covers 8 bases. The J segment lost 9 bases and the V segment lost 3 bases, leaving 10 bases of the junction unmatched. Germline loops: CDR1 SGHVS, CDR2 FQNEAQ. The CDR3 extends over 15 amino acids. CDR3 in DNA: TGTGCCAGCAGCTTGGGGACAGGTGGTGTTCGGCCCCAGCATTTT. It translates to CASSLGTGGVRPQHF.